The next 29 T cell receptor beta chains were all read from a single sample in a study of T cells after yellow fever vaccination. TCRdb recomputed calls from the 5' RACE reads with MiXCR, one row per CDR3 protein. The data contain a few hundred thousand distinct CDR3 sequences, 6.8% of them seen just once; the ten biggest clones take up roughly a sixth. The specimen was PBMCs, collected more than 40 days after the first yellow fever vaccination. The receptors originated from a young man who received the YFV17D yellow fever vaccine.

The J gene is TRBJ2-3, the V gene TRBV5-4; the D call may be TRBD1 or TRBD2 (6 bases each). Germline-derived CDR1 and CDR2 are SGHNT and YYREEE (reference sequence). Deletions cut 4 bases from V and 2 bases from J, with 14 bases between. This CDR3 comprises 15 residues. The CDR3 reads CASSPAPGATDTQYF. The CDR3 nucleotides are TGTGCCAGCAGCCCGGCTCCGGGGGCCACAGATACGCAGTATTTT.

Notes on this clonotype: The junction departs from germline at one end; a sequencing error may be responsible. This chain uses TRBV2 with TRBJ1-2; the D is unclear. In germline, CDR1 is SNHLY, CDR2 FYNNEI. The CDR3 consists of 14 residues. The chain's CDR3 is CASREAGQSMGYTF. The CDR3 coding sequence is TGTGCCAGCAGAGAAGCGGGCCAGAGTATGGGCTACACCTTC.

This clonotype was picked up a small number of times. V gene TRBV7-2 combines with J gene TRBJ2-6; no reliable D call. Germline CDR1 is SGHTA and CDR2 is FQGNSA. The germline V and J ends were trimmed by 3 bases and 2 bases, with 8 bases remaining between them. The length of the CDR3 is 15 residues. The CDR3 DNA is TGTGCCAGCAGCTTCACAGTGACTGGGGCCAACGTCCTGACTTTC. It encodes CASSFTVTGANVLTF.

This clonotype was recorded many times. The rearrangement joins TRBV7-2 to TRBJ2-3; weak D call: TRBD2 (7 bases). The CDR3 runs 16 residues. V was pared by 5 bases and J by 3 bases, with 18 bases between. Germline CDR1 is SGHTA and CDR2 is FQGNSA. This CDR3 reads CASSPPGGGGTDTQYF. CDR3 DNA: TGTGCCAGCAGCCCACCCGGAGGGGGGGGAACAGATACGCAGTATTTT.

The chain couples TRBV2 to TRBJ2-3; possible D gene TRBD2, 5 bases. The CDR3 is made up of 14 amino acids. V was clipped by 8 bases and J by 1 base, with 13 bases between them. Germline V gives CDR1 SNHLY, CDR2 FYNNEI. The CDR3 DNA sequence: TGTGCCAGCTGGACGGGGTGGGGCACAGATACGCAGTATTTT. Residues: CASWTGWGTDTQYF.

This chain uses TRBV18 with TRBJ2-1; D may match TRBD1 or TRBD2 (6 bases each). Per germline, CDR1 KGHSH and CDR2 LQKENI. The CDR3 is 17 residues long. The ends were cut back, 2 bases at V and 0 bases at J, with 14 bases in the middle. CDR3 amino acids: CASSPGRGESSYNEQFF. Here the CDR3 DNA reads TGTGCCAGCTCACCAGGTAGGGGGGAGAGCTCCTACAATGAGCAGTTCTTC.

The chain carries TRBV18 and TRBJ1-6; D remains unclear. The CDR3 runs to 16 residues. Trimming left V 3 bases short and J 0 bases short, with 9 bases between. CDR1 and CDR2 (germline): KGHSH, LQKENI. The CDR3 DNA is TGTGCCAGCTCACCTTGGATTTCCTCCTATAATTCACCCCTCCACTTT. It is translated as CASSPWISSYNSPLHF.

This clonotype appeared a few times. The J gene is TRBJ2-5, the V gene TRBV7-2; TRBD1 agrees at 10 bases. V lost 5 bases and J lost 6; bases outside the gene matches: 9. The CDR3 loop spans 15 amino acids. Germline lookup yields CDR1 SGHTA and CDR2 FQGNSA. For the CDR3, the DNA is TGTGCCAGCAGCCCTCCGGGACAGGGGCTAAAGACCCAGTACTTC. This encodes CASSPPGQGLKTQYF.

This clonotype was observed a few times. The CDR3 sequence is CASSTSRTDYEQYF. The CDR3, as DNA: TGCGCCAGCAGCACCTCTAGGACGGACTACGAGCAGTACTTC. The chain has TRBV5-1 and TRBJ2-7, with unresolved D. The CDR3 consists of 14 residues. The germline V and J ends were trimmed by 4 bases and 3 bases, with 14 bases remaining between them. Germline V gives CDR1 SGHRS, CDR2 YFSETQ.

The chain employs TRBV6-1 and TRBJ2-5; no clear D gene. The V gene's germline CDR1 is MNHNS and CDR2 SASEGT. This CDR3 is 16 amino acids long. V was trimmed by 3 bases and J by 4 bases, leaving 18 bases between them. The CDR3 is CASSDTNAPWGETQYF. Here the CDR3 DNA reads TGTGCCAGCAGTGACACTAACGCTCCGTGGGGAGAGACCCAGTACTTC.

This clonotype was observed many times. The chain links TRBV5-1 to TRBJ2-5, with 7 bases matching TRBD1. Germline CDR1 reads SGHRS; CDR2 reads YFSETQ. The CDR3 covers 14 residues. After removal of 0 bases from V and 3 bases from J, the junction contained 2 bases not matched to a gene. CDR3 in amino acids: CASSLADREETQYF. The CDR3, as DNA: TGCGCCAGCAGCTTGGCCGACAGGGAAGAGACCCAGTACTTC. Filled out from reference TRBV5-1 and TRBJ2-5, the complete variable domain reads KAGVTQTPRYLIKTRGQQVTLSCSPISGHRSVSWYQQTPGQGLQFLFEYFSETQRNKGNFPGRFSGRQFSNSRSEMNVSTLELGDSALYLCASSLADREETQYFGPGTRLLVL.

This clonotype has more than one count but fewer than ten. The genes are TRBV7-8 and TRBJ1-3; a possible D gene is TRBD1 (6 bases). Germline V gives CDR1 SGHVS, CDR2 FQNEAQ. CDR3 size: 15 residues. With 5 bases removed from V and 3 bases from J, the gap between germline ends came to 14 bases. The CDR3 sequence is CASSPSGGIGNTIYF. Here the CDR3 DNA reads TGTGCCAGCAGCCCTTCGGGGGGCATTGGAAACACCATATATTTT.

The chain employs TRBV20-1 and TRBJ2-3; D is unclear. Germline loops: CDR1 DFQATT, CDR2 SNEGSKA (reference sequence). V shed 5 bases and J shed 4 bases, with 16 bases lying between them. The CDR3 loop spans 14 amino acids. The CDR3 nucleotides are TGCAGTGCTCTGAATCTCTGGAATGCAGATACGCAGTATTTT. Amino acids: CSALNLWNADTQYF.

This chain connects TRBV6-2 or TRBV6-3 to TRBJ2-3; no clear D gene. The CDR3 has 12 residues. Germline CDR1 and CDR2: MNHEY and SVGEGT. Trimming took off 6 bases at V and 4 bases at J, with 8 bases between the two ends. CDR3 protein: CASSKEADTQYF. As DNA, the CDR3 is TGTGCCAGCAGCAAAGAAGCAGATACGCAGTATTTT.

On this clonotype itself: One end of the junction varies from germline; a read error may be responsible. The chain joins TRBV5-6 to TRBJ2-3; the D gene could be TRBD1 or TRBD2 (5 bases each). Per germline, CDR1 SGHDT and CDR2 YYEEEE. CDR3 length: 14 residues. The CDR3 spells CTSSFGGSTDTQYF. CDR3 coding DNA: TGTACCAGCAGCTTTGGGGGTAGCACAGATACGCAGTATTTT.

This clonotype was observed a handful of times. V and J are TRBV2 and TRBJ2-7; 7 positions match TRBD2. V lost 2 bases to trimming and J lost 2 bases; unmatched junction nucleotides: 6. Germline V CDR1 and CDR2: SNHLY, FYNNEI. The CDR3 is 15 amino acids. The CDR3 region is CASSESGGLTYEQYF. The DNA of the CDR3 is TGTGCCAGCAGTGAATCGGGGGGTTTAACCTACGAGCAGTACTTC.

This clonotype was counted a few times. V and J are TRBV5-8 and TRBJ2-3; maybe TRBD2 (6 bases). CDR3 length: 16 residues. From germline, CDR1 is SGHTS and CDR2 YDEGEE. The V and J ends lost 3 bases and 4 bases respectively, with 18 bases between them. The CDR3 spells CASSSGSTSTADTQYF. CDR3 bases: TGTGCCAGCAGCTCTGGGAGTACTAGCACCGCAGATACGCAGTATTTT.

This sequence joins TRBV5-4 and TRBJ2-5; D call uncertain. The CDR3 has 15 residues. Germline V gives CDR1 SGHNT, CDR2 YYREEE (reference sequence). Trimming pared 0 bases from V and 4 bases from J, leaving 13 bases between. As DNA, the CDR3 is TGTGCCAGCAGCTTGGTGGGTAGCTCCCTAGAGACCCAGTACTTC. Protein product: CASSLVGSSLETQYF.

The genes are TRBV4-2 and TRBJ2-3, with D possibly TRBD1 on 6 matching bases. V was cut by 0 bases and J by 6 bases, with 16 bases left in between. The CDR3 is 16 amino acids. CDR1 and CDR2 (germline): LGHNA, YNFKEQ. Written as DNA, the CDR3 is TGTGCCAGCAGCCAAGAGCGGGCCATGGGGGCCGATACGCAGTATTTT. It specifies CASSQERAMGADTQYF.

This clonotype was observed a handful of times. The V and J genes are TRBV7-8 and TRBJ1-1; possible D gene TRBD1, 5 bases. Per germline, CDR1 SGHVS and CDR2 FQNEAQ. CDR3 size: 16 residues. Trimming pared 0 bases from V and 1 base from J, leaving 12 bases between. The CDR3 coding sequence is TGTGCCAGCAGCTTAGCGGGGACGGGCTGGAACACTGAAGCTTTCTTT. Translating it yields CASSLAGTGWNTEAFF.

This clonotype has ten or more counts. The chain employs TRBV20-1 and TRBJ1-2, with TRBD1 matching 9 bases. Germline V gene lookup returns CDR1 DFQATT and CDR2 SNEGSKA (reference sequence). V gave up 5 bases and J gave up 0 bases; unmatched junction bases: 10. This CDR3 is built from 16 residues. This CDR3 is CSALGTGFTANYGYTF. The CDR3 DNA reads as TGCAGTGCTTTAGGGACAGGGTTTACAGCTAACTATGGCTACACCTTC.

The genes are TRBV20-1 and TRBJ2-3; 13 bases map to TRBD2. CDR1 and CDR2 (germline): DFQATT, SNEGSKA (reference sequence). Trimming removed 4 bases from V and 4 bases from J; junction bases left unmatched: 5. CDR3 size: 15 residues. In nucleotides, the CDR3 is TGCAGTGCTACCGGGACTAGCGGGGTCCCAGATACGCAGTATTTT. Protein: CSATGTSGVPDTQYF.

In this sample, this clonotype turned up a few times. This rearrangement joins TRBV5-5 to TRBJ1-5, with D perhaps matching TRBD1 (6 bases). This CDR3 region has 14 residues. The V end lost 5 bases, the J end lost 3 bases, and 12 bases lay between the germline ends. The germline V gene encodes CDR1 SGHKS and CDR2 YYEKEE (reference sequence). CDR3 nucleotides: TGTGCCAGCAGTCTCCGGGACACCAATCAGCCCCAGCATTTT. Translating it yields CASSLRDTNQPQHF.

To note about this clonotype: This may come from a read error, since a much larger clone is one base off. The CDR3 DNA is TGTGCCGTTAAGGGGCTTAACTACAATGAGCAGTCCTTC. Its translation is CAVKGLNYNEQSF. The gene calls are TRBV6-1 and TRBJ2-1, with D tentatively TRBD1 (5 bases). Per germline, CDR1 MNHNS and CDR2 SASEGT. This CDR3 spans 13 amino acids.

This rearrangement joins TRBV7-2 to TRBJ1-5, with D possibly TRBD1 on 5 matching bases. V lost 0 bases to trimming and J lost 3 bases, with 12 bases between them. Germline V lookup: CDR1 SGHTA, CDR2 FQGNSA. CDR3 length equals 16 residues. The CDR3 bases are TGTGCCAGCAGCTTAGCGGTGGCAGGGAACAATCAGCCCCAGCATTTT. As protein: CASSLAVAGNNQPQHF.

V usage is TRBV20-1 and J usage is TRBJ2-3; TRBD2 aligns across 9 bases. The CDR3 has 15 amino acids. Germline lookup yields CDR1 DFQATT and CDR2 SNEGSKA (reference sequence). V shed 6 bases and J 4 bases; nucleotides not matched to a gene: 11. The CDR3, as DNA: TGCAGTGCCCTCGAACCGGGACTAGCCGCAGATACGCAGTATTTT. Protein product: CSALEPGLAADTQYF.

There are a few counts of this clonotype. The chain couples TRBV5-1 to TRBJ2-1; a possible D gene is TRBD1 (5 bases). V was clipped by 3 bases and J by 3 bases, with 10 bases between them. The CDR3 is 14 residues long. CDR1 and CDR2 (germline): SGHRS, YFSETQ. The CDR3 loop is CASSSDTIYNEQFF. The CDR3 DNA sequence: TGCGCCAGCAGCTCGGACACCATCTACAATGAGCAGTTCTTC.

This clonotype occurred many times. The chain employs TRBV4-1 and TRBJ2-5, with 9 bases identical to TRBD1. Per germline, CDR1 MGHRA and CDR2 YSYEKL. The V and J ends lost 1 base and 3 bases, in that order; junction bases with no gene match: 6. The CDR3 totals 16 residues. DNA for the CDR3: TGCGCCAGCAGCCAAGTATGGGGACAGGGAGAAGAGACCCAGTACTTC. Residues: CASSQVWGQGEETQYF.

This clonotype has more than one count but fewer than ten. This rearrangement joins TRBV20-1 to TRBJ2-5, with TRBD1 matching 10 bases. The CDR3 runs to 14 residues. The germline V gene encodes CDR1 DFQATT and CDR2 SNEGSKA (reference sequence). V lost 2 bases to trimming and J lost 3 bases; unmatched junction nucleotides: 3. This chain's CDR3 is CSARSGTGEETQYF. The CDR3 DNA follows: TGCAGTGCTAGATCAGGGACAGGGGAAGAGACCCAGTACTTC.